These 23 T cell receptor beta chains came from one sample sequenced in a study of cytomegalovirus exposure and HLA in healthy donors. 60 Vbeta and 13 Jbeta primers were used in PCR. The protocol was immunoSEQ multiplex PCR, while the TCRdb copy is restricted to in-frame clones and leaves out a portion. Among about 180,000 clones listed, around 79% were seen once. The material sequenced was PBMCs. These receptors originate from a woman aged 40 to 50 in good health and CMV-seronegative.

The chain combines TRBV5-4 with TRBJ2-5, with 9 bases matching TRBD1. CDR1 and CDR2 (germline): SGHNT, YYREEE (reference sequence). The CDR3 spans 16 residues. The V segment lost 3 bases and the J segment 5 bases; nucleotides outside the gene matches: 11. CDR3 sequence reads: CASSSYRDRAGETQYF. As DNA, the CDR3 is TGTGCCAGCAGCTCCTACCGGGACAGGGCGGGGGAGACCCAGTACTTC.

The CDR3 coding sequence is TGTGCCAGTACCACTACAGGGGCCCACACCGGGGAGCTGTTTTTT. Protein sequence: CASTTTGAHTGELFF. The V call is TRBV19, the J call TRBJ2-2; 7 bases are a match to TRBD1. Germline lookup yields CDR1 LNHDA and CDR2 SQIVND (reference sequence). The V gene end was trimmed by 7 bases and the J gene end by 3 bases; junction bases not matched to a gene: 8. The CDR3 is made up of 15 amino acids.

The rearrangement joins TRBV5-1 to TRBJ2-7; 9 bases map to TRBD2. The CDR3 has 14 amino acids. Germline CDR1 is SGHRS and CDR2 is YFSETQ. V was clipped by 7 bases and J by 0 bases; unmatched bases: 5. CDR3 protein: CASAAGGLSYEQYF. CDR3 bases: TGCGCCAGCGCTGCGGGAGGGCTCTCCTACGAGCAGTACTTC.

V is TRBV4-1 and J is TRBJ1-4, with D unclear. CDR1 is MGHRA and CDR2 is YSYEKL in the germline V gene. With 3 bases removed from V and 8 bases from J, the gap between germline ends came to 19 bases. The CDR3 has 16 residues. The CDR3 sequence: CASSHHRAGSGEKLFF. DNA for the CDR3: TGCGCCAGCAGCCACCATAGAGCGGGGTCGGGGGAAAAACTGTTTTTT.

The rearrangement links TRBV27 to TRBJ2-1; 8 nucleotides match TRBD1. Looked up from germline, CDR1 is MNHEY and CDR2 is SMNVEV (reference sequence). The CDR3 has 14 residues. V lost 6 bases to trimming and J lost 8 bases; unmatched junction nucleotides: 9. The CDR3 loop is CASSRPPGGYEQFF. CDR3 in DNA: TGTGCCAGCAGCCGTCCTCCAGGGGGCTATGAGCAGTTCTTC.

V and J are TRBV21-1 and TRBJ1-2; the D segment call TRBD1 is taken from the table without a DNA check. TRBV21-1 is annotated as a pseudogene. The CDR3 totals 16 residues. The CDR3 reads CASRLLDRGKNYGYTF. CDR3 DNA sequence: TGTGCCAGCAGGTTGCTGGACAGGGGAAAAAACTATGGCTACACCTTC.

This chain connects TRBV7-9 to TRBJ1-1, with D possibly being TRBD1 (5 bases). V was shortened by 4 bases and J by 5 bases, with 14 bases between the two germline ends. The germline gives CDR1 SEHNR, CDR2 FQNEAQ (reference sequence). CDR3 length: 14 residues. CDR3 nucleotide sequence: TGTGCCAGCAGCTGGGTGGGGGGACGGACTGAAGCTTTCTTT. It yields the protein CASSWVGGRTEAFF.

A few counts support this clone. This chain connects TRBV27 to TRBJ1-1; no clear D. The CDR3 contains 13 residues. Germline V lookup: CDR1 MNHEY, CDR2 SMNVEV (reference sequence). Deletions cut 7 bases from V and 1 base from J, with 10 bases between. CDR3 region: CASKNRPNTEAFF. In nucleotides, the CDR3 is TGTGCCAGCAAGAACAGACCGAACACTGAAGCTTTCTTT.

The V call is TRBV10-2, the J call TRBJ1-1, with TRBD1 identical over 8 bases. This CDR3 comprises 13 residues. Germline V gives CDR1 WSHSY, CDR2 SAAADI. Trimming cost V 5 bases and J 4 bases; bases outside gene matches: 3. The CDR3 is CASSRDRLTEAFF. CDR3 in DNA: TGCGCCAGCAGTAGGGACAGGCTCACTGAAGCTTTCTTT.

This clone was detected only a few times. The chain carries TRBV28 and TRBJ2-7; a weak D match, TRBD1 (6 bases). V was clipped by 6 bases and J by 6 bases, with 15 bases between them. The CDR3 is 13 amino acids. The germline V gene encodes CDR1 MDHEN and CDR2 SYDVKM. Here the CDR3 reads CASRTGSSGEQYF. As DNA, the CDR3 is TGTGCCAGCAGAACAGGGTCCTCCGGCGAGCAGTACTTC.

V usage is TRBV12-2 and J usage is TRBJ1-4; the table's D gene call, TRBD1, was not cross checked with the DNA. TRBV12-2 is reported as a pseudogene. The CDR3 length is 17 residues. CDR3 DNA sequence: TGTGCAAGTCGCTTAGGGATCATCGAGGGACAGCATGAAAAACTGTTTTTT. It yields the protein CASRLGIIEGQHEKLFF.

V gene TRBV5-1 combines with J gene TRBJ2-7, with TRBD2 identical over 8 bases. Germline CDR1 SGHRS, CDR2 YFSETQ. CDR3 length: 15 residues. Trimming at V came to 1 base and at J to 4 bases, leaving 7 bases not matched to a gene. CDR3: CASSLSPGGGYEQYF. The CDR3 DNA reads TGCGCCAGCAGCTTGTCACCCGGGGGGGGGTACGAGCAGTACTTC.

Written as DNA, the CDR3 is TGTGCCAGCAGTCTCACAGGGTTCACCGGGGAGCTGTTTTTT. This sequence encodes CASSLTGFTGELFF. The genes are TRBV27 and TRBJ2-2, with D perhaps matching TRBD1 (6 bases). V shed 5 bases and J shed 4 bases, with 11 bases lying between them. CDR1 and CDR2 (germline): MNHEY, SMNVEV (reference sequence). This CDR3 contains 14 residues.

The chain employs TRBV7-9 and TRBJ2-3; 15 nucleotides match TRBD2. V shed 5 bases and J 3 bases; nucleotides not matched to a gene: 12. The CDR3 extends over 19 amino acids. Germline CDR1 SEHNR, CDR2 FQNEAQ (reference sequence). This CDR3 is CASSPWTSGGAFGTDTQYF. The CDR3 DNA reads as TGTGCCAGCAGCCCTTGGACTAGCGGGGGGGCGTTCGGTACAGATACGCAGTATTTT.

The V call is TRBV29-1, the J call TRBJ1-4; D uncertain. Germline lookup yields CDR1 SQVTM and CDR2 ANQGSEA. The CDR3 spans 13 residues. V was trimmed by 3 bases and J by 7 bases, leaving 12 bases between them. In nucleotides, the CDR3 is TGCAGCGTTGATATGGCGGTTGGTGAAAAACTGTTTTTT. Protein product: CSVDMAVGEKLFF.

Turning to this clone: Compared with germline, one end of the junction differs, possibly owing to a read error. This chain connects TRBV19 to TRBJ1-5, with a weak D call TRBD1 (5 bases). The germline V gene encodes CDR1 LNHDA and CDR2 SQIVND (reference sequence). The CDR3 loop spans 18 amino acids. CDR3 DNA sequence: TGTGCCAGCCAAAGTTTCCTGGGGGGAAAGGAACGCAATCGGCCCCAGCATTTT. Translated, it gives CASQSFLGGKERNRPQHF. Looking up the rest from reference TRBV19 and TRBJ1-5 gives the full variable domain: DGGITQSPKYLFRKEGQNVTLSCEQNLNHDAMYWYRQDPGQGLRLIYYSQIVNDFQKGDIAEGYSVSREKKESFPLTVTSAQKNPTAFYLCASQSFLGGKERNRPQHFGDGTRLSIL.

Of note for this clone: Its ends do not fully match the called genes, so a read error is possible. This chain joins TRBV30 and TRBJ2-3; possible D gene TRBD1, 5 bases. Per germline, CDR1 GTSNPN and CDR2 SVGIG (reference sequence). The CDR3 is 11 residues long. CDR3 sequence: CAWSETGTQYF. The CDR3 DNA is TGTGCCTGGAGCGAAACAGGTACGCAGTATTTT.

This sequence joins TRBV19 and TRBJ2-3; the match to TRBD2 covers 10 bases. This CDR3 comprises 15 residues. CDR1 is LNHDA and CDR2 is SQIVND in the germline V gene (reference sequence). V shed 7 bases, J shed 3 bases, and the junction held 7 bases outside the gene matches. The CDR3 loop reads CASMINSGRTDTQYF. Here the CDR3 DNA reads TGTGCCAGTATGATCAATAGCGGGAGGACAGATACGCAGTATTTT.

V is TRBV21-1 and J is TRBJ1-5; TRBD1 was called by the table and not checked on the DNA. TRBV21-1 is a recognized pseudogene. CDR3 length equals 18 residues. CDR3 in DNA: TGTGCCAGCAGCGAAGGGGAGGACAGGGGCGATAGCAATCAGCCCCAGCATTTT. Residues: CASSEGEDRGDSNQPQHF.

The chain has TRBV5-1 and TRBJ2-7; tentatively, D is TRBD1 (5 bases). This CDR3 spans 14 amino acids. The ends were cut back, 4 bases at V and 2 bases at J, with 13 bases in the middle. CDR1 is SGHRS and CDR2 is YFSETQ in the germline V gene. The CDR3 protein is CASSRTTGTYEQYF. In DNA form, the CDR3 reads TGCGCCAGCAGCCGCACCACAGGTACCTACGAGCAGTACTTC.

The V and J genes are TRBV9 and TRBJ1-5; 7 positions agree with TRBD1. V dropped 0 bases and J dropped 6; count of bases not matched to a gene: 6. The germline CDR1 and CDR2 sequences are SGDLS and YYNGEE. CDR3 length: 15 residues. Written as DNA, the CDR3 is TGTGCCAGCAGCGTAGGGACAGGTCTTAGTCAGCCCCAGCATTTT. It translates to CASSVGTGLSQPQHF.

This clone was picked up a small number of times. V is TRBV6-1 and J is TRBJ2-7; tentative D call: TRBD2 (5 bases). Trimming cost V 6 bases and J 4 bases, with 7 bases left between them. Germline V lookup: CDR1 MNHNS, CDR2 SASEGT. This CDR3 has 11 residues. The CDR3 DNA reads as TGTGCCAGCAGGGGAGTGTACGAGCAGTACTTC. It yields the protein CASRGVYEQYF.

The chain is built from TRBV19 and TRBJ2-1, with 9 bases that match TRBD2. The CDR3 consists of 15 residues. The ends lost 3 bases at V and 2 bases at J; junction bases unmatched: 2. The germline V gene has CDR1 LNHDA and CDR2 SQIVND (reference sequence). The CDR3 bases are TGTGCCAGTAGTATGCCTAGCGGGGCCTACAATGAGCAGTTCTTC. Its protein product is CASSMPSGAYNEQFF.